This TCR beta chain originates from a study of cytomegalovirus exposure and HLA in healthy donors. Study-wide results and limits: Data from an earlier analysis indicated that most TCR beta V segments were productive either about 90% or about 30% of the time.

The V and J ends lost 4 bases and 0 bases respectively, with 9 bases between them. The CDR3 extends over 15 amino acids. Germline CDR1 is KGHSH and CDR2 is LQKENI. Concerning this clone: Antigen specificity is unknown.

In the PCR, 60 Vbeta and 13 Jbeta primers were used. The method was immunoSEQ multiplex PCR; TCRdb's version includes in-frame clones alone and lacks a portion of them. The sample lists 85,000 to 100,000 clones; around 80% were seen once. The sequence derives from a man aged 25-40 years in good health and CMV-seronegative. This rearrangement joins TRBV18 to TRBJ2-2; D is undetermined. The sequenced material came from PBMCs. The CDR3 reads CASSRRLANTGELFF. CDR3 nucleotide sequence: TGTGCCAGCTCACGACGCCTAGCGAACACCGGGGAGCTGTTTTTT. The full variable domain, with the rest looked up from reference TRBV18 and TRBJ2-2, is NAGVMQNPRHLVRRRGQEARLRCSPMKGHSHVYWYRQLPEEGLKFMVYLQKENIIDESGMPKERFSAEFPKEGPSILRIQQVVRGDSAAYFCASSRRLANTGELFFGEGSRLTVL.